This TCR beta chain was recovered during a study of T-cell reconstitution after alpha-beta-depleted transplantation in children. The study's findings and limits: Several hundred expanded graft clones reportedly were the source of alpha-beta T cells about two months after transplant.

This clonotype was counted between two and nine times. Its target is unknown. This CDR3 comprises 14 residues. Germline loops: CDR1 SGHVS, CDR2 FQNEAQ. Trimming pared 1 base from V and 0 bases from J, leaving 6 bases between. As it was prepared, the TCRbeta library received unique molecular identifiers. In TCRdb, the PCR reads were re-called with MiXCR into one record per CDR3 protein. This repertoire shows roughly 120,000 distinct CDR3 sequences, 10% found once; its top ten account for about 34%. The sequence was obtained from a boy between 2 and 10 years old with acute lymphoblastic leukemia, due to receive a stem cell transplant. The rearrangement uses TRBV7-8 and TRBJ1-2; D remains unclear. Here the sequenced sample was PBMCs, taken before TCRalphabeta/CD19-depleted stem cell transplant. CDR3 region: CASSLEETNYGYTF. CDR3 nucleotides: TGTGCCAGCAGCTTAGAAGAGACTAACTATGGCTACACCTTC. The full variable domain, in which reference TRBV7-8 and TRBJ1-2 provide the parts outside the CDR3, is GAGVSQSPRYKVAKRGQDVALRCDPISGHVSLFWYQQALGQGPEFLTYFQNEAQLDKSGLPSDRFFAERPEGSVSTLKIQRTQQEDSAVYLCASSLEETNYGYTFGSGTRLTVV.